The rows below give T cell receptor beta chains drawn from one sample of a study of post-analysis software for immune sequencing data. Each CDR3 protein is one row after TCRdb ran MiXCR on the PCR reads. The sample comprises 750,000 to 950,000 distinct CDR3 sequences, 35% to 55% of which are singletons, and around 4.7% rests with the top ten. Sequencing was done on a sample of blood. The receptors were sampled from a girl aged 5 to 17 with multiple sclerosis. CDR3s include the opening cysteine and the closing phenylalanine or tryptophan. A D gene is named only where the DNA matches it firmly. Only some rows state a clone size, as once, few, many or a class for expanded clones.

j_call,d_call,clone_size,v_call,cdr3_nt,cdr3_aa
TRBJ2-2,NA,NA,TRBV15,TGTGCCACCAGCAGAGAGGCCACCGGGGAGCTGTTTTTT,CATSREATGELFF
TRBJ2-6,NA,NA,TRBV10-1,TGCGCCAGCAGTGGACAGACTGGGGCCAACGTCCTGACTTTC,CASSGQTGANVLTF
TRBJ2-1,TRBD2,NA,TRBV9,TGTGCCAGCAGCGTATCTTCGGGACTAGCGGACAATGAGCAGTTCTTC,CASSVSSGLADNEQFF
TRBJ2-2,NA,few,TRBV7-8,TGTGCCAGCAGCTTAGTCGGGGAGCTGTTTTTT,CASSLVGELFF
TRBJ2-5,NA,NA,TRBV20-1,TGCAGTGCACGCAGGGTCGTGGGGGAGACCCAGTACTTC,CSARRVVGETQYF
TRBJ2-1,TRBD2,once,TRBV15,TGTGCCACCAGCAGAGCCGCAAGTACTAGCGATGAGCAGTTCTTC,CATSRAASTSDEQFF
TRBJ2-7,TRBD2,NA,TRBV4-3,TGCGCCAGCAGCCAAGATCGGACTAGCGGCTACGAGCAGTACTTC,CASSQDRTSGYEQYF
TRBJ2-7,NA,few,TRBV18,TGTGCCAGCTCACCGGGGGAGCTCGGCGAGCAGTACTTC,CASSPGELGEQYF
TRBJ2-1,TRBD1,NA,TRBV11-2,TGTGCCAGCAGCTTAGCTCGAAGTCACAGGGGACCCAATGAGCAGTTCTTC,CASSLARSHRGPNEQFF
TRBJ1-5,NA,few,TRBV12-3/TRBV12-4,TGTGCCAGCAGTTTAGGTTTTCAGAAGCCCCAGCATTTT,CASSLGFQKPQHF